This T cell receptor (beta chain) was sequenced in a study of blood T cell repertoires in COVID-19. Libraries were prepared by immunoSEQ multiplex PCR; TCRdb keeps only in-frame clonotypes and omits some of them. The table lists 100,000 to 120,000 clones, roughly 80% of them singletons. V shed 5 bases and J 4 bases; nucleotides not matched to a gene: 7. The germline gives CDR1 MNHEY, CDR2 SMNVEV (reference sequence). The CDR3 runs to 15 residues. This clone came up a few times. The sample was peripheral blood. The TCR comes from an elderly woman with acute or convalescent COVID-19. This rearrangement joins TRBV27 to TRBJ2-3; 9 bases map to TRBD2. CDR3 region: CASSGQAGGSDTQYF. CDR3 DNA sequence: TGTGCCAGCAGTGGACAAGCGGGAGGATCAGATACGCAGTATTTT.